This T cell receptor beta chain was captured by sequencing in a study of T cells expressing NK-cell markers. The CDR3 runs 15 residues. Germline V gene lookup returns CDR1 LNHNV and CDR2 YYDKDF (reference sequence). Libraries used 5'RACE template switching adding universal primer site and UMIs. For each CDR3 protein, TCRdb gives one entry from its re-call of the 5' RACE reads, without DNA. This table lists approximately 440,000 distinct CDR3 sequences. What was sequenced was blood T cells: a sorted CD56 or NKG2C T cell subset, CD4+ or CD8+ T cells, or bulk PBMC T cells (not recorded which). The chain employs TRBV15 and TRBJ2-1. This TCR was sampled from a woman between 45 and 65 years old in good health. This chain's CDR3 is CATSREGWTINEQFF.